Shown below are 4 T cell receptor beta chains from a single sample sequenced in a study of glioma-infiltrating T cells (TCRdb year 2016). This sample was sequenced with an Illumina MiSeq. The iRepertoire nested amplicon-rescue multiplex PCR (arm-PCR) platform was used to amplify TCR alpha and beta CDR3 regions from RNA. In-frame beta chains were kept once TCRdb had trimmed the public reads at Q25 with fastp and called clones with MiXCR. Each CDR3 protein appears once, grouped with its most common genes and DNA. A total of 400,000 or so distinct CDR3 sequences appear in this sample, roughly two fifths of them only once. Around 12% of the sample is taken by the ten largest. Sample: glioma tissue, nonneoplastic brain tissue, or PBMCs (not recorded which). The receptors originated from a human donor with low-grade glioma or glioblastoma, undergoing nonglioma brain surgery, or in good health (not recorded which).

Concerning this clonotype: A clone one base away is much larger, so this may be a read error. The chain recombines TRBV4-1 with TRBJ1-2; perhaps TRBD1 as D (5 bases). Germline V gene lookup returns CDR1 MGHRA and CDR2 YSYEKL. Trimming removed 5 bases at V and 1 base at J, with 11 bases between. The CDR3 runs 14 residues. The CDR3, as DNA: TGCGCCAGCAGCACTCTGGGGGTTAACTATGGCTACACCTTC. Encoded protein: CASSTLGVNYGYTF.

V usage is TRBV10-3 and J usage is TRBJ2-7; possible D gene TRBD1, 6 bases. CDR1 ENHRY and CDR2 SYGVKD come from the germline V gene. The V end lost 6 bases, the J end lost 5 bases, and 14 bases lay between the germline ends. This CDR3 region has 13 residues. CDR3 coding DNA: TGTGCCATCAGGGAGGACGGGGACAACGAGCAGTACTTC. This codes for CAIREDGDNEQYF.

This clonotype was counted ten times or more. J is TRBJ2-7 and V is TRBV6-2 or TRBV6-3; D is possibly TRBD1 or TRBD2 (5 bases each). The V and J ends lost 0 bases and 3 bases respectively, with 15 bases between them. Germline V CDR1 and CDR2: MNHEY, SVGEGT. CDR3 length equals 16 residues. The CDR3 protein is CASSYSPTGTVYEQYF. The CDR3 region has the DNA TGTGCCAGCAGTTACTCTCCAACGGGGACGGTCTACGAGCAGTACTTC.

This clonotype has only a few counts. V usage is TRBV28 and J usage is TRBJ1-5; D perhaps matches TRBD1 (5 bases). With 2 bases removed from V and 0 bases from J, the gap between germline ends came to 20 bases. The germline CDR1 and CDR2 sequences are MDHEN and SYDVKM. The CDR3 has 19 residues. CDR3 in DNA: TGTGCCAGCAGTTTACCGGGGTCAGGGACCTCCTATAGCAATCAGCCCCAGCATTTT. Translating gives CASSLPGSGTSYSNQPQHF.